The clone carrying this T cell receptor beta chain has just a few counts. Sequenced by immunoSEQ multiplex PCR; TCRdb stores in-frame clones only, minus some. The sample has approximately 89,000 clones; about four fifths are singletons. The sample belongs to a study of blood T cell repertoires in COVID-19. Overall study context: The cDNA or gDNA used as material had been derived from T cells, B-cell-depleted T cells, or PBMCs.

CDR3 size: 15 residues. V lost 5 bases and J 2 bases, leaving 15 bases between the germline ends. Germline CDR1 SGHVS, CDR2 FQNEAQ. This sequence was found in a man in his 70s with COVID-19, enrolled during active disease. The specimen sequenced was peripheral blood. The chain combines TRBV7-8 with TRBJ1-2; D unclear. The CDR3 reads CASSQPRGGNYGYTF. DNA for the CDR3: TGTGCCAGCAGCCAACCTCGTGGAGGCAACTATGGCTACACCTTC.